These 8 T cell receptor beta chains came from one sample sequenced in a study of regulatory T cells in long-lasting Graves disease. Arm-PCR of CDR3 regions with iRepertoire HTBI primers generated TCR beta libraries. TCRdb redid the calling of the multiplex PCR reads with MiXCR, one entry per CDR3 protein. The sample gives 200,000 to 250,000 distinct CDR3 sequences, 20% of which show up once; around 14% is in the top ten. As for time point: newly diagnosed GD, antithyroid drugs for less than 3 months. TCR sequences were obtained from RNA taken from PBMCs. The material was peripheral blood mononuclear cells (PBMCs), obtained at new diagnosis, from a patient treated with antithyroid drugs. The source is a female donor with Graves disease.

Points on this clonotype: It differs at one base from a far larger clone, so likely a read error. This chain links TRBV20-1 with TRBJ2-1; 12 bases agree with TRBD2. This CDR3 contains 17 residues. The junction had 16 bases not matched to a gene; V was cut back by 0 bases and J by 13 bases. Germline CDR1 reads DFQATT; CDR2 reads SNEGSKA (reference sequence). In DNA form, the CDR3 reads TGCAGTGCTAGAGATCGCCTAGCGGGAGGGCCACAAGAGACCCAGTTCTTC. Amino acid sequence: CSARDRLAGGPQETQFF.

The CDR3 nucleotides are TGTGCCAGCAGCCCAGGACAGGGCCCTAATGAAAAACTGTTTTTT. This encodes CASSPGQGPNEKLFF. The chain joins TRBV5-4 to TRBJ1-4, with 8 bases fitting TRBD1. Germline CDR1 reads SGHNT; CDR2 reads YYREEE (reference sequence). The V segment lost 4 bases and the J segment 3 bases; nucleotides outside the gene matches: 5. CDR3 length: 15 amino acids.

This clonotype is a singleton in its sample. A read error likely explains this, since a far larger clone differs by one base. CDR3 DNA: TGCGCCAGCAGCCCCTCGACAGGGACTGAGCAGTACTTC. Translation gives CASSPSTGTEQYF. The chain joins TRBV5-1 to TRBJ2-7, with D possibly being TRBD1 (7 bases). V lost 4 bases and J lost 7, with 15 bases in between. In germline, CDR1 is SGHRS, CDR2 YFSETQ. The CDR3 has 13 residues.

The genes are TRBV19 and TRBJ1-4, with a possible D match to TRBD1 (5 bases). V lost 4 bases and J lost 8, with 17 bases in between. The CDR3 covers 15 residues. The germline V gene has CDR1 LNHDA and CDR2 SQIVND (reference sequence). The CDR3 coding sequence is TGTGCCAGTAGTACCCCGAGGGGACTCTGGGAAAAACTGTTTTTT. As protein: CASSTPRGLWEKLFF.

The chain couples TRBV5-1 to TRBJ1-2; D may be TRBD1 (5 bases). The V gene's germline CDR1 is SGHRS and CDR2 YFSETQ. The CDR3 consists of 14 residues. With 1 base removed from V and 8 bases from J, the gap between germline ends came to 15 bases. In DNA, the CDR3 is TGCGCCAGCAGCTTGACCGCGGGGGGAATAGGCTACACCTTC. Translated: CASSLTAGGIGYTF.

This chain uses TRBV6-1 with TRBJ2-7; tentative D call: TRBD1 (6 bases). V was clipped by 7 bases and J by 2 bases, with 12 bases between them. Per germline, CDR1 MNHNS and CDR2 SASEGT. The CDR3 covers 13 residues. The CDR3 nucleotides read TGTGCCAGCAACCCCGGACAGCCCTACGAGCAGTACTTC. Protein sequence: CASNPGQPYEQYF.

This clonotype was seen repeatedly, ten times or more. The V call is TRBV20-1, the J call TRBJ2-1, with TRBD1 as a possible D gene (5 bases). CDR3 size: 16 residues. The germline V gene has CDR1 DFQATT and CDR2 SNEGSKA (reference sequence). V was trimmed by 5 bases and J by 0 bases, leaving 17 bases between them. CDR3 residues: CSAVGATASSYNEQFF. CDR3 coding DNA: TGCAGTGCTGTTGGGGCTACTGCGAGCTCCTACAATGAGCAGTTCTTC.

The rearrangement links TRBV6-2 or TRBV6-3 to TRBJ1-6; D is undetermined. Germline V gene lookup returns CDR1 MNHEY and CDR2 SVGEGT. Trimming removed 2 bases from V and 7 bases from J, with 6 bases in between. CDR3 size: 13 residues. In DNA, the CDR3 is TGTGCCAGCAGTTACGTAGGGAATTCACCCCTCCACTTT. Translating gives CASSYVGNSPLHF.